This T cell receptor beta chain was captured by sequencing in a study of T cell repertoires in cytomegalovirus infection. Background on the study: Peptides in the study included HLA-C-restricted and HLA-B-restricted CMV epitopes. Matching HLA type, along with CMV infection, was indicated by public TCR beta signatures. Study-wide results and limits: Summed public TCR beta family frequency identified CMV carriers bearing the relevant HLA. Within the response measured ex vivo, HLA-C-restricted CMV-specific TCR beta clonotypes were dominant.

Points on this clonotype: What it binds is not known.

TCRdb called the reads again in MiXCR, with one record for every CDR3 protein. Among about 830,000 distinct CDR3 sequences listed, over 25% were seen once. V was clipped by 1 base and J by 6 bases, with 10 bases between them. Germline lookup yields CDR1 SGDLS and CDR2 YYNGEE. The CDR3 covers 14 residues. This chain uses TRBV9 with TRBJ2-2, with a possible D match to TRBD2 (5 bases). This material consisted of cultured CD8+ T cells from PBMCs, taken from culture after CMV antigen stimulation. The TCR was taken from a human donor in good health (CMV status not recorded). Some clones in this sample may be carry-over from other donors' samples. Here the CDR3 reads CASSVTGKPGELFF. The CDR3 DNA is TGTGCCAGCAGCGTAACGGGGAAACCCGGGGAGCTGTTTTTT.